These 20 T cell receptor beta chains share one sample of origin, sequenced in a study of blood T cell repertoires in COVID-19. Only in-frame clones appear in the TCRdb table, and some are missing; sequencing was by immunoSEQ multiplex PCR. The sample shows 120,000 to 150,000 clones, roughly 90% of them seen only once. Sequencing was performed on PBMCs or T cells enriched from blood (not recorded which). Source of these receptors: a woman between 25 and 40 years old with acute COVID-19.

This chain connects TRBV7-2 to TRBJ2-7; 9 nucleotides agree with TRBD2. V lost 1 base, J lost 3 bases, and 4 bases stayed unmatched. Germline V gives CDR1 SGHTA, CDR2 FQGNSA. The CDR3 loop spans 15 amino acids. Written as DNA, the CDR3 is TGTGCCAGCAGCTTAGTCCTAGCGGGATTCTACGAGCAGTACTTC. Its protein is CASSLVLAGFYEQYF.

The chain carries TRBV4-1 and TRBJ2-7; D possibly corresponds to TRBD1 (6 bases). V lost 4 bases and J 9 bases, leaving 19 bases between the germline ends. The CDR3 sequence is 14 residues long. CDR1 and CDR2 (germline): MGHRA, YSYEKL. This CDR3 reads CASSPLLGAGVQYF. The CDR3 nucleotides are TGCGCCAGCAGCCCACTCTTGGGGGCCGGGGTGCAGTACTTC.

The chain joins TRBV5-1 to TRBJ1-5; TRBD1 matches 7 bases. Trimming cost V 0 bases and J 4 bases; bases outside gene matches: 4. CDR1 is SGHRS and CDR2 is YFSETQ in the germline V gene. The CDR3 has 15 residues. The CDR3 sequence: CASSLEGAWNQPQHF. The CDR3 DNA reads TGCGCCAGCAGCTTGGAGGGGGCTTGGAATCAGCCCCAGCATTTT.

A single count supports this clone. J is TRBJ2-5 and V is TRBV5-4, with D possibly matching TRBD1 (5 bases). The V end lost 4 bases, the J end lost 5 bases, and 15 bases lay between the germline ends. Germline CDR1 reads SGHNT; CDR2 reads YYREEE (reference sequence). This CDR3 has 14 amino acids. This chain's CDR3 is CASSLMWGAETQYF. CDR3 bases: TGTGCCAGCAGCCTAATGTGGGGCGCCGAGACCCAGTACTTC. Combining the CDR3 with reference TRBV5-4 and TRBJ2-5 gives the whole variable domain ETGVTQSPTHLIKTRGQQVTLRCSSQSGHNTVSWYQQALGQGPQFIFQYYREEENGRGNFPPRFSGLQFPNYSSELNVNALELDDSALYLCASSLMWGAETQYFGPGTRLLVL.

The DNA of the CDR3 is TGTGCCAGCGGAACCCAGGGGGCGGGCGGGGAGCTGTTTTTT. This encodes CASGTQGAGGELFF. The chain employs TRBV28 and TRBJ2-2, with TRBD1 identical over 8 bases. V dropped 8 bases and J dropped 7; count of bases not matched to a gene: 9. Germline assignment: CDR1 MDHEN and CDR2 SYDVKM. CDR3 length: 14 amino acids.

The chain uses TRBV19 and TRBJ1-5; D not resolved. Germline V gene lookup returns CDR1 LNHDA and CDR2 SQIVND (reference sequence). The CDR3 consists of 16 residues. The V and J ends lost 1 base and 0 bases respectively, with 10 bases between them. CDR3 DNA sequence: TGTGCCAGTAGTATAGGGTCCAGTTATAGCAATCAGCCCCAGCATTTT. It encodes CASSIGSSYSNQPQHF.

This chain connects TRBV5-8 to TRBJ2-1; 12 bases map to TRBD2. After removal of 4 bases from V and 5 bases from J, the junction contained 10 bases not matched to a gene. Germline loops: CDR1 SGHTS, CDR2 YDEGEE. The CDR3 spans 17 residues. CDR3 nucleotide sequence: TGTGCCAGCAGCAAATATTATCGACTAGCGGGGGACAATGAGCAGTTCTTC. Protein product: CASSKYYRLAGDNEQFF.

The chain links TRBV5-1 to TRBJ2-2; D remains unclear. In germline, CDR1 is SGHRS, CDR2 YFSETQ. V gave up 0 bases and J gave up 1 base, with 7 bases separating them. The CDR3 is 15 amino acids. The CDR3 loop reads CASSLGFGNTGELFF. The CDR3 DNA sequence: TGCGCCAGCAGCTTGGGGTTCGGGAACACCGGGGAGCTGTTTTTT.

This clone has only a few counts. The V and J genes are TRBV30 and TRBJ1-5; D is ambiguous. From germline, CDR1 is GTSNPN and CDR2 SVGIG (reference sequence). Trimming removed 3 bases from V and 4 bases from J, with 13 bases in between. The CDR3 has 14 amino acids. The DNA for the CDR3 is TGTGCCTGGAGCAAACCCGGGGTAAATCAGCCCCAGCATTTT. Its protein product is CAWSKPGVNQPQHF. Full variable domain (missing parts from reference TRBV30 and TRBJ1-5): SQTIHQWPATLVQPVGSPLSLECTVEGTSNPNLYWYRQAAGRGLQLLFYSVGIGQISSEVPQNLSASRPQDRQFILSSKKLLLSDSGFYLCAWSKPGVNQPQHFGDGTRLSIL.

This chain links TRBV29-1 with TRBJ2-3, with D tentatively TRBD2 (6 bases). V lost 3 bases to trimming and J lost 0 bases, with 10 bases between them. Germline V CDR1 and CDR2: SQVTM, ANQGSEA. CDR3 size: 14 residues. CDR3 sequence (DNA): TGCAGCGTTGACAGCGGAGGGAGCACAGATACGCAGTATTTT. Amino acid sequence: CSVDSGGSTDTQYF.

The CDR3 nucleotides are TGTGCCAGCAGCTTTCGCCAGGGTCGCAATCAGCCCCAGCATTTT. This codes for CASSFRQGRNQPQHF. The rearrangement uses TRBV7-4 and TRBJ1-5; perhaps TRBD1 as D (5 bases). Germline V CDR1 and CDR2: SGHVT, SQSDAQ. This CDR3 region has 15 residues. The V and J ends lost 3 bases and 2 bases respectively, with 11 bases between them.

The V call is TRBV19, the J call TRBJ2-3; 11 nucleotides match TRBD2. The trim removed 2 bases at V and 6 bases at J, leaving 4 bases unmatched. CDR1 is LNHDA, CDR2 SQIVND, per germline (reference sequence). The CDR3 runs 15 residues. The CDR3 spells CASSIRLAGGDTQYF. CDR3 in DNA: TGTGCCAGTAGTATACGGCTAGCGGGAGGCGATACGCAGTATTTT. Complete variable domain (other parts from reference TRBV19 and TRBJ2-3): DGGITQSPKYLFRKEGQNVTLSCEQNLNHDAMYWYRQDPGQGLRLIYYSQIVNDFQKGDIAEGYSVSREKKESFPLTVTSAQKNPTAFYLCASSIRLAGGDTQYFGPGTRLTVL.

The V call is TRBV4-1, the J call TRBJ2-1; 11 bases line up with TRBD2. The germline V gene encodes CDR1 MGHRA and CDR2 YSYEKL. The ends lost 1 base at V and 5 bases at J; junction bases unmatched: 16. This CDR3 has 20 amino acids. For the CDR3, the DNA is TGCGCCAGCAGCCAAGGAAAGACTAGCGGGACGTTTCTGGAAAACAATGAGCAGTTCTTC. Protein product: CASSQGKTSGTFLENNEQFF.

The chain couples TRBV4-1 to TRBJ1-4, with TRBD1 matching over 10 bases. Losses at the gene ends were 2 bases for V and 0 bases for J; bases not matched to a gene: 6. Germline lookup yields CDR1 MGHRA and CDR2 YSYEKL. The CDR3 spans 18 residues. The CDR3 nucleotides read TGCGCCAGCAGCCAAACGACAGGGGGCGTAGCAACTAATGAAAAACTGTTTTTT. Its protein is CASSQTTGGVATNEKLFF.

This chain links TRBV19 with TRBJ1-4, with D unresolved. In germline, CDR1 is LNHDA, CDR2 SQIVND (reference sequence). The V and J ends lost 6 bases and 7 bases respectively, with 18 bases between them. CDR3 size: 15 residues. The CDR3 DNA is TGTGCCAGTAGCGACCTCCCGGCGGATCGTGAAAAACTGTTTTTT. As protein: CASSDLPADREKLFF. Looking up the rest from reference TRBV19 and TRBJ1-4 gives the full variable domain: DGGITQSPKYLFRKEGQNVTLSCEQNLNHDAMYWYRQDPGQGLRLIYYSQIVNDFQKGDIAEGYSVSREKKESFPLTVTSAQKNPTAFYLCASSDLPADREKLFFGSGTQLSVL.

This chain connects TRBV5-4 to TRBJ2-5, with D unclear. V lost 1 base, J lost 2 bases, and 15 bases lay in between. The CDR3 is 16 residues long. The germline CDR1 and CDR2 sequences are SGHNT and YYREEE (reference sequence). CDR3 DNA: TGTGCCAGCAGCTTGATCGTAGGAAGCGAACAAGAGACCCAGTACTTC. The encoded protein is CASSLIVGSEQETQYF.

The V gene is TRBV7-9, the J gene TRBJ2-7, with 12 bases aligning to TRBD1. J lost 7 bases, V lost 5 bases, and 6 bases had no gene match. This CDR3 is built from 14 residues. Germline-derived CDR1 and CDR2 are SEHNR and FQNEAQ (reference sequence). CDR3 bases: TGTGCCAGCAGCGGGGACAGGGGGCTTGTGGAGCAGTACTTC. Translated, it gives CASSGDRGLVEQYF.

This chain connects TRBV7-2 to TRBJ2-1; 12 bases match TRBD2. V lost 4 bases to trimming and J lost 7 bases; unmatched junction nucleotides: 8. This CDR3 comprises 16 residues. CDR1 is SGHTA and CDR2 is FQGNSA in the germline V gene. The CDR3, as DNA: TGTGCCAGCAGCTCCGCACTAGCGGGAGGAGAAAATGAGCAGTTCTTC. Protein: CASSSALAGGENEQFF.

This chain connects TRBV7-9 to TRBJ2-7; 8 positions match TRBD1. The junction had 8 bases not matched to a gene; V was cut back by 5 bases and J by 2 bases. Germline V gives CDR1 SEHNR, CDR2 FQNEAQ (reference sequence). This CDR3 has 15 residues. CDR3 DNA sequence: TGTGCCAGCAGCACCGGACAGGGTAGGGCCTACGAGCAGTACTTC. Amino acid sequence: CASSTGQGRAYEQYF.

This clone was found once. The V call is TRBV28, the J call TRBJ1-1; 10 bases are a match to TRBD1. The ends lost 5 bases at V and 0 bases at J; junction bases unmatched: 9. From germline, CDR1 is MDHEN and CDR2 SYDVKM. The CDR3 sequence is 17 residues long. CDR3 residues: CASSPPGTGELNTEAFF. CDR3 coding DNA: TGTGCCAGCAGTCCCCCCGGGACAGGGGAACTGAACACTGAAGCTTTCTTT. Looking up the rest from reference TRBV28 and TRBJ1-1 gives the full variable domain: DVKVTQSSRYLVKRTGEKVFLECVQDMDHENMFWYRQDPGLGLRLIYFSYDVKMKEKGDIPEGYSVSREKKERFSLILESASTNQTSMYLCASSPPGTGELNTEAFFGQGTRLTVV.